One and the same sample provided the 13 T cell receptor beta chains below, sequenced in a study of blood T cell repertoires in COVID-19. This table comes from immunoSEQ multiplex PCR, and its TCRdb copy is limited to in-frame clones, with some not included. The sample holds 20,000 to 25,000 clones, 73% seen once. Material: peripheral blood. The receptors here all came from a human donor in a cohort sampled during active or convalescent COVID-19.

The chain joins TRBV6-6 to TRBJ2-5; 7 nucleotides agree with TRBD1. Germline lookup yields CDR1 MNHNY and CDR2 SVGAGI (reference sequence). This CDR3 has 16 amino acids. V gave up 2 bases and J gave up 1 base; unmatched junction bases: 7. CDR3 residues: CASSYPTGTAQETQYF. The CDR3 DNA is TGTGCCAGCAGTTACCCAACCGGGACAGCCCAAGAGACCCAGTACTTC.

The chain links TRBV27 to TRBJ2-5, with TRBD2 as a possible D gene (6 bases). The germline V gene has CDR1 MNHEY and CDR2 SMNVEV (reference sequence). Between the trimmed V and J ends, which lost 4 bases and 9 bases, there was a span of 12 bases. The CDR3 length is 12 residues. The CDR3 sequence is CASSYPGAAQYF. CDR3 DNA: TGTGCCAGCAGTTATCCGGGAGCGGCCCAGTACTTC.

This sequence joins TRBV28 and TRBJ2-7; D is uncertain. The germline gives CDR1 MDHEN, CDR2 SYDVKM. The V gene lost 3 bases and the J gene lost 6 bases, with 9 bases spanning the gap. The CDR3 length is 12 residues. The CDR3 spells CASSLSRVEQYF. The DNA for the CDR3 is TGTGCCAGCAGTTTGAGCCGGGTCGAGCAGTACTTC.

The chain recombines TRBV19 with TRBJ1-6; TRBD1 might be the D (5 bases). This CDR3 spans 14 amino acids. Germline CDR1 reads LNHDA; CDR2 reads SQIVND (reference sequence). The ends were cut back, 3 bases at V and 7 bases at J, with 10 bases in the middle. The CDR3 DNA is TGTGCCAGTAGTATGCAGACAGTGAATTCACCCCTCCACTTT. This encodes CASSMQTVNSPLHF.

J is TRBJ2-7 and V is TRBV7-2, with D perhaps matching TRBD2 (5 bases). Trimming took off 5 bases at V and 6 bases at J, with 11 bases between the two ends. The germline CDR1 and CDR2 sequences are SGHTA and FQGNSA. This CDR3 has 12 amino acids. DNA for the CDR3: TGTGCCAGCAGCCAGGACTCGCTCGAGCAGTACTTC. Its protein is CASSQDSLEQYF.

The CDR3 protein is CASSRLGASGNTIYF. The CDR3 DNA is TGCGCCAGCAGCCGCTTAGGGGCTTCGGGAAACACCATATATTTT. The V gene is TRBV4-1, the J gene TRBJ1-3, with D tentatively TRBD1 (5 bases). This CDR3 has 15 residues. The V end lost 4 bases, the J end lost 4 bases, and 14 bases lay between the germline ends. Germline V lookup: CDR1 MGHRA, CDR2 YSYEKL.

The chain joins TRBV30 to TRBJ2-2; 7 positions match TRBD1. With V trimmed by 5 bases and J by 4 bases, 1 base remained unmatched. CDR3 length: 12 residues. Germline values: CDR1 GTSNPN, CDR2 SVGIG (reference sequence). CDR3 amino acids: CAWGTVTGELFF. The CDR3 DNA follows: TGTGCCTGGGGGACAGTCACCGGGGAGCTGTTTTTT. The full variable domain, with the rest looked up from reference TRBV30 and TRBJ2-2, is SQTIHQWPATLVQPVGSPLSLECTVEGTSNPNLYWYRQAAGRGLQLLFYSVGIGQISSEVPQNLSASRPQDRQFILSSKKLLLSDSGFYLCAWGTVTGELFFGEGSRLTVL.

The CDR3 loop reads CASSSWTSGSQETQYF. As DNA, the CDR3 is TGCGCCAGCAGCTCCTGGACTAGCGGGAGCCAAGAGACCCAGTACTTC. V is TRBV5-1 and J is TRBJ2-5, with 13 nucleotides matching TRBD2. V trimming: 3 bases; J trimming: 1 base; junction bases outside the gene matches: 3. The CDR3 totals 16 residues. Germline loops: CDR1 SGHRS, CDR2 YFSETQ. The whole variable domain, filled in from reference TRBV5-1 and TRBJ2-5, reads KAGVTQTPRYLIKTRGQQVTLSCSPISGHRSVSWYQQTPGQGLQFLFEYFSETQRNKGNFPGRFSGRQFSNSRSEMNVSTLELGDSALYLCASSSWTSGSQETQYFGPGTRLLVL.

The CDR3 sequence is CASSSTTGCNEKLFF. The CDR3, as DNA: TGTGCCAGCAGTTCAACGACAGGCTGTAATGAAAAACTGTTTTTT. The V call is TRBV27, the J call TRBJ1-4; perhaps TRBD1 as D (6 bases). The germline V gene has CDR1 MNHEY and CDR2 SMNVEV (reference sequence). The CDR3 sequence is 15 residues long. Deletions cut 4 bases from V and 4 bases from J, with 13 bases between.

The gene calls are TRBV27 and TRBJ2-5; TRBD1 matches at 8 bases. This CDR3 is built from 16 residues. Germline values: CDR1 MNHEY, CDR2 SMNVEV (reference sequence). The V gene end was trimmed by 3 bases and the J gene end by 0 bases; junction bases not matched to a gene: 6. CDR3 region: CASSFVRTGNQETQYF. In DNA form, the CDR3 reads TGTGCCAGCAGTTTCGTTAGGACAGGGAACCAAGAGACCCAGTACTTC.

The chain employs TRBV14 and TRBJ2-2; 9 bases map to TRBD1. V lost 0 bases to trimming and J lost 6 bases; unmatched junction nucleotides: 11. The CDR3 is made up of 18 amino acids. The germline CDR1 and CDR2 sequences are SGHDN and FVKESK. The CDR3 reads CASSQEVVWGQGSGELFF. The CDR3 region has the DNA TGTGCCAGCAGCCAAGAAGTGGTATGGGGACAGGGATCCGGGGAGCTGTTTTTT.

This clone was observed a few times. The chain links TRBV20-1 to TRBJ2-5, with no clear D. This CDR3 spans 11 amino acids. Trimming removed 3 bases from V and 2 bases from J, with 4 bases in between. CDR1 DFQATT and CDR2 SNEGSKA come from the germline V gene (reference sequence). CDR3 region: CSARTQETQYF. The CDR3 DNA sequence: TGCAGTGCTAGGACTCAAGAGACCCAGTACTTC.

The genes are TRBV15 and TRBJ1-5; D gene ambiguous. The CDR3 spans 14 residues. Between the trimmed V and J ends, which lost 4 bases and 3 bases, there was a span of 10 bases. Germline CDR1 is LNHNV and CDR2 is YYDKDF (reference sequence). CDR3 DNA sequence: TGTGCCACCAGCAAAACCGGGAACAATCAGCCCCAGCATTTT. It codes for CATSKTGNNQPQHF. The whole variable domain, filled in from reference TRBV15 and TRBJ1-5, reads DAMVIQNPRYQVTQFGKPVTLSCSQTLNHNVMYWYQQKSSQAPKLLFHYYDKDFNNEADTPDNFQSRRPNTSFCFLDIRSPGLGDTAMYLCATSKTGNNQPQHFGDGTRLSIL.